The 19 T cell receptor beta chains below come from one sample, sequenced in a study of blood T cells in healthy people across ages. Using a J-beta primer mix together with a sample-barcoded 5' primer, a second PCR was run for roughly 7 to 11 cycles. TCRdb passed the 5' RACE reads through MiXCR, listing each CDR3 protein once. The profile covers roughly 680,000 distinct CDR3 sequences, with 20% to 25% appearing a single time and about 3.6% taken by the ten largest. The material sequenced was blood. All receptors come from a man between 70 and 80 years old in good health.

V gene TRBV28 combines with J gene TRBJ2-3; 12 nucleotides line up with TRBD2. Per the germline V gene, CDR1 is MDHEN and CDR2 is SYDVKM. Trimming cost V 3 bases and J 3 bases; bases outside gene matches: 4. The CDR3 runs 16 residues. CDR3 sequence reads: CASSFPTSGGTDTQYF. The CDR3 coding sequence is TGTGCCAGCAGTTTCCCGACTAGCGGGGGTACAGATACGCAGTATTTT. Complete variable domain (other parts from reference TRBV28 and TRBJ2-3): DVKVTQSSRYLVKRTGEKVFLECVQDMDHENMFWYRQDPGLGLRLIYFSYDVKMKEKGDIPEGYSVSREKKERFSLILESASTNQTSMYLCASSFPTSGGTDTQYFGPGTRLTVL.

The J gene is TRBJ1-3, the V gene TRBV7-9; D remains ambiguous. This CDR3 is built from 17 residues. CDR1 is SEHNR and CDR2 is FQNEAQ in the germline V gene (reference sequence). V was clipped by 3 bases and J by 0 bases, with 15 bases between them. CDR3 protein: CASSFSGAQSSGNTIYF. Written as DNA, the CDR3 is TGTGCCAGCAGCTTTTCGGGCGCGCAGAGCTCTGGAAACACCATATATTTT.

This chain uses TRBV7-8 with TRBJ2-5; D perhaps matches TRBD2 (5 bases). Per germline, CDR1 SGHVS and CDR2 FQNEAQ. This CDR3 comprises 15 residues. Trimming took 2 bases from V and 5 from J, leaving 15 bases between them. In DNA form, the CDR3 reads TGTGCCAGCAGCTTAAGTGGTGGCGGGTCTGAGACCCAGTACTTC. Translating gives CASSLSGGGSETQYF.

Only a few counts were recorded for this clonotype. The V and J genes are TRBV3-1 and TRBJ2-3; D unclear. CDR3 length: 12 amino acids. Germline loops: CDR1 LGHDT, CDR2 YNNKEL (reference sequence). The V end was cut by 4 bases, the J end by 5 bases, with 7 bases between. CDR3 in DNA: TGTGCCAGCAGCCTACTACGAGATACGCAGTATTTT. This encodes CASSLLRDTQYF.

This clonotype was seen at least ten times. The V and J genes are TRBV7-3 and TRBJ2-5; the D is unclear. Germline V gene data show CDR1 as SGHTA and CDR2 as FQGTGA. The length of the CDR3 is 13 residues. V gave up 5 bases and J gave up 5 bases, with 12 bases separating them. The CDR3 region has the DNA TGTGCCAGCAGCCGAGACGACGTGGAGACCCAGTACTTC. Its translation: CASSRDDVETQYF.

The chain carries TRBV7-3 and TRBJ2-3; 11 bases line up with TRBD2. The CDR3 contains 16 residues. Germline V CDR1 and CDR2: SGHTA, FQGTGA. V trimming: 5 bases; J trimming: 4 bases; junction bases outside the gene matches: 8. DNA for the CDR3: TGTGCCAGCAGCCTCAGGGTAGCGGGAGGGCCAGATACGCAGTATTTT. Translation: CASSLRVAGGPDTQYF.

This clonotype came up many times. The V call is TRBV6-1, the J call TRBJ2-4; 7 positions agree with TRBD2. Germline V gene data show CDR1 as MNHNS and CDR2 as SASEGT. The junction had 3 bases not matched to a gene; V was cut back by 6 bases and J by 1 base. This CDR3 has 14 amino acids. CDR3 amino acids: CASRLASAKNIQYF. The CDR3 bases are TGTGCCAGCAGACTAGCGTCTGCCAAAAACATTCAGTACTTC.

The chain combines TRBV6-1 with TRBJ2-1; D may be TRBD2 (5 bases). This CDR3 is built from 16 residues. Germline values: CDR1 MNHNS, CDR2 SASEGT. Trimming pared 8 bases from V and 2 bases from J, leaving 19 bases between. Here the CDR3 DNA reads TGTGCCAGCCGGCGTAAGGGAGTCGGCCCCTACAATGAGCAGTTCTTC. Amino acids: CASRRKGVGPYNEQFF.

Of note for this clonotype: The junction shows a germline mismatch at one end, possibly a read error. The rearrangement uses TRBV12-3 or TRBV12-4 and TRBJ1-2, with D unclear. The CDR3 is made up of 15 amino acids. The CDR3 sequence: CASTPIGPSNYDYTF. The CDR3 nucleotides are TGTGCCAGCACCCCCATCGGTCCCAGTAACTATGACTACACCTTC.

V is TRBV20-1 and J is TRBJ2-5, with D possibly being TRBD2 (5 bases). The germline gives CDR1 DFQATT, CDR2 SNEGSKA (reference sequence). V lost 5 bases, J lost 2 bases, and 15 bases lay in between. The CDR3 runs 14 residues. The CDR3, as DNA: TGCAGTGCTCCTACCGGACTCGTACAAGAGACCCAGTACTTC. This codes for CSAPTGLVQETQYF.

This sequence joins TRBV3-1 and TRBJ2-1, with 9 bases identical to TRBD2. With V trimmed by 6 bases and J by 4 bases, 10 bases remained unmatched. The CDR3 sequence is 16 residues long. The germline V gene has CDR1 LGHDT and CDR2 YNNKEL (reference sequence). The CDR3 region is CASSPYTSGPYNEQFF. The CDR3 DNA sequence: TGTGCCAGCAGTCCCTATACTAGCGGGCCTTACAATGAGCAGTTCTTC.

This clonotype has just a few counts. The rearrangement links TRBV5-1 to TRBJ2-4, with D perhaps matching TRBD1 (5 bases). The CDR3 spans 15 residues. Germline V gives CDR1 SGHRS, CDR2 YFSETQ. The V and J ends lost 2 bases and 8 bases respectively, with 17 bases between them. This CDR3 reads CASSFGGRVSDIQYF. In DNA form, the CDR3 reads TGCGCCAGCAGCTTCGGTGGCAGGGTGTCGGACATTCAGTACTTC.

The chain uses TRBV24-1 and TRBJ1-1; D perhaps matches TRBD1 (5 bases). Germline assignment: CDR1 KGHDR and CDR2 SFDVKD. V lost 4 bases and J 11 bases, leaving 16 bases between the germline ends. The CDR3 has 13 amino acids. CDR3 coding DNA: TGTGCCACCAGTGACTCGTCACAGGAGCGGGCTTTCTTT. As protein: CATSDSSQERAFF.

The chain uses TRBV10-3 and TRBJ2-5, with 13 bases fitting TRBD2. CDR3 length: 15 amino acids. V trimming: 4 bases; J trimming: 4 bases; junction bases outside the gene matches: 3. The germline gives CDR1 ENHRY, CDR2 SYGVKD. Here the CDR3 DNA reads TGTGCCATCAGTGGTGGGACTAGCGGGACAGAGACCCAGTACTTC. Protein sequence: CAISGGTSGTETQYF.

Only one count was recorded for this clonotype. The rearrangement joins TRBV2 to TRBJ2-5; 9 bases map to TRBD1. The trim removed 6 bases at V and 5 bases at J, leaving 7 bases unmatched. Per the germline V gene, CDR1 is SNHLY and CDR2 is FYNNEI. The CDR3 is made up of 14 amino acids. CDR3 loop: CASSRTGEWETQYF. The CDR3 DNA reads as TGTGCCAGCAGCAGGACAGGGGAGTGGGAGACCCAGTACTTC.

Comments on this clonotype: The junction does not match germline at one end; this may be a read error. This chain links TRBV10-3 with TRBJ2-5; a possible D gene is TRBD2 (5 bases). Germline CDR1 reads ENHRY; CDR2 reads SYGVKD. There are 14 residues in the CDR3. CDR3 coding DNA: TGTGCCAGCAGTTACCTCCTCCGGGTCGGGGAGCAGTACTTC. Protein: CASSYLLRVGEQYF.

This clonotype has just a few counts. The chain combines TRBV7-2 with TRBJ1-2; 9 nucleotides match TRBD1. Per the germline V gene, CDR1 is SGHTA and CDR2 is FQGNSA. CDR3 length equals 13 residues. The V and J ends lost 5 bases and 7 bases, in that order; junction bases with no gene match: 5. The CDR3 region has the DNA TGTGCCAGCAGCCAGGACAGGGGAGCTGGCTACACCTTC. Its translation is CASSQDRGAGYTF.

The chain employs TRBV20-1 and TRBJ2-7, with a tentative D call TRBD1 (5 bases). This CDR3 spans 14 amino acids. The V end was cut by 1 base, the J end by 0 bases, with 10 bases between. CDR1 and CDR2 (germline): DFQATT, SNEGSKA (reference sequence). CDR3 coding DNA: TGCAGTGCTAGAGTGTCAGGGAACTCCTACGAGCAGTACTTC. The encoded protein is CSARVSGNSYEQYF.

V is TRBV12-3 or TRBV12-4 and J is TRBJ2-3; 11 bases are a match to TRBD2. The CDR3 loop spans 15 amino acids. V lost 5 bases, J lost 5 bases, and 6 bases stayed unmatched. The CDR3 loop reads CASSLLAGGGDTQYF. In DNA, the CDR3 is TGTGCCAGCAGTCTGCTAGCGGGAGGCGGAGATACGCAGTATTTT.